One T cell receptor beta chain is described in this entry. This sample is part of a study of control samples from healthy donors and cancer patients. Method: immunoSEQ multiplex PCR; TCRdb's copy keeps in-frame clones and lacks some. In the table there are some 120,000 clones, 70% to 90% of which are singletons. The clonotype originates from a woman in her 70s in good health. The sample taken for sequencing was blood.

In nucleotides, the CDR3 is TGTGCCAGCAGCGTAGCGGGGGGAGACTATGGCTACACCTTC. Amino acid sequence: CASSVAGGDYGYTF. The V call is TRBV9, the J call TRBJ1-2; D possibly corresponds to TRBD1 (5 bases). The V gene's germline CDR1 is SGDLS and CDR2 YYNGEE. V lost 0 bases and J lost 3, with 9 bases in between. The CDR3 sequence is 14 residues long.